This T cell receptor (beta chain) was sequenced in a study of shared T cell receptors in the human thymus. TCRdb's table, derived via immunoSEQ multiplex PCR, lists solely in-frame clones and lacks some. The sample has roughly 660,000 clones, around nine tenths seen once. J lost 5 bases, V lost 4 bases, and 7 bases had no gene match. The CDR3 length is 15 residues. Per germline, CDR1 MNHEY and CDR2 SMNVEV (reference sequence). These data also formed part of another study, on human thymus T cells. This second study notes: It was healthy Finnish infants having corrective surgery for congenital heart defects who were the donors. Resections from corrective heart surgery provided thymus tissue. Within thymic and blood repertoires, V and J gene usage appeared to be biased. As related research reported, thymic repertoires overlapped highly among unrelated individuals.

V is TRBV27 and J is TRBJ2-5; 10 nucleotides match TRBD2. This sequence originates from a boy younger than two with a congenital heart defect. The sequencing sample was made of thymocytes. CDR3 DNA sequence: TGTGCCAGCAGTTGTACTAGCGGGAAGCTGGAGACCCAGTACTTC. It translates to CASSCTSGKLETQYF.